This is a list of T cell receptor beta chains from one sample in a study of T-cell reconstitution after alpha-beta-depleted transplantation in children. One entry per CDR3 protein, called by TCRdb with MiXCR from the PCR reads. The sample lists approximately 520,000 distinct CDR3 sequences, 32% occurring once. The material was PBMCs from the stem cell graft donor, obtained from the stem cell graft. All receptors derive from a human donor who donated a stem cell graft to a child with aplastic anemia. CDR3s leave out the opening cysteine and the closing phenylalanine or tryptophan. The D gene is left open where the match is weak.

D gene,V gene,J gene,CDR3 protein
TRBD2,TRBV15,TRBJ2-1,ATSPSGSQNEQF
NA,TRBV12-3/TRBV12-4,TRBJ1-1,ASSLISPGSVNTEAF
TRBD2,TRBV6-5,TRBJ2-7,ASGRDEQY
TRBD2,TRBV18,TRBJ2-1,ASQRTSVNEQF
TRBD1,TRBV18,TRBJ2-5,ASSLQGGPLETQY
NA,TRBV12-3/TRBV12-4,TRBJ2-5,ASSFRGSAQETQY
NA,TRBV6-6,TRBJ1-1,ASSHRDNTEAF
TRBD2,TRBV20-1,TRBJ2-1,SPRISGRIGEF
NA,TRBV12-3/TRBV12-4,TRBJ1-2,ASSSQANNYGYT
NA,TRBV20-1,TRBJ2-1,SAETESSYNEQF
TRBD2,TRBV9,TRBJ2-2,ASSPPEGREANTGELF
NA,TRBV6-2/TRBV6-3,TRBJ2-3,ASRPQGTDTQY
TRBD1,TRBV20-1,TRBJ2-7,SAQTGGIYEQY
TRBD1,TRBV29-1,TRBJ1-1,SVDDRGNTEAF
NA,TRBV5-6,TRBJ2-1,ASSDRTGSYNEQF
TRBD2,TRBV12-3/TRBV12-4,TRBJ2-3,ASRDTSGISSDTQY
TRBD2,TRBV29-1,TRBJ2-1,SVAPRTSQEQF
TRBD1,TRBV9,TRBJ2-7,ASSVSTGEFYEQY
TRBD1,TRBV29-1,TRBJ2-3,SGLQGNSDTQY
NA,TRBV7-9,TRBJ1-2,ASSLGSSGGGVYGYT
NA,TRBV20-1,TRBJ2-5,SARLPGQETQY
TRBD1,TRBV29-1,TRBJ2-1,SVAGQGAGEQF
NA,TRBV6-5,TRBJ1-5,ASSYSLPQIPGNQPQH
NA,TRBV27,TRBJ1-5,ASSLGFGGERNQPQH
TRBD2,TRBV7-8,TRBJ2-7,ASSPRGEASYEQY
NA,TRBV15,TRBJ1-4,ATSGTRGAGTNEKLF
TRBD2,TRBV6-1,TRBJ2-7,ASSAGGGPYEQY
NA,TRBV9,TRBJ1-2,ASSDRRQGAYGYT
NA,TRBV6-5,TRBJ2-7,ASSDPRLYEQY
TRBD1,TRBV12-3/TRBV12-4,TRBJ2-2,ASRSGTGEARTGELF
TRBD1,TRBV12-3/TRBV12-4,TRBJ1-5,ASSLFGTANNQPQH
NA,TRBV6-5,TRBJ2-1,ASSYDGGIYNEQF
NA,TRBV5-1,TRBJ2-7,ASSEQGRGYEQY
NA,TRBV10-3,TRBJ1-5,AISEWANHQPQH
NA,TRBV25-1,TRBJ1-3,ASSGWDVFMDTIY
NA,TRBV29-1,TRBJ1-2,SVKGMGGYT
TRBD1,TRBV10-3,TRBJ2-3,AISEGTGSFWADTQY
NA,TRBV18,TRBJ2-3,ASSPPGTATDTQY
NA,TRBV29-1,TRBJ2-5,SVEPSVAVLTQY
NA,TRBV12-1,TRBJ2-1,ASSFKGPNEQF
TRBD2,TRBV20-1,TRBJ2-1,SARDILAGANEQF
TRBD1,TRBV12-3/TRBV12-4,TRBJ1-2,ASRRTGTGKGYGYT
TRBD2,TRBV4-2,TRBJ2-5,ASSAGTSALGETQY
NA,TRBV28,TRBJ2-7,ASSLFSRGEQY
NA,TRBV18,TRBJ2-5,ASSPEQGKTQY
TRBD1,TRBV7-9,TRBJ2-1,ASRRQGARGGNEQF
NA,TRBV5-1,TRBJ1-2,ASSLVDTRDGYT
TRBD1,TRBV7-2,TRBJ2-7,ASSVQGVTYEQY
TRBD1,TRBV27,TRBJ1-1,ASSTRTGGWGAF
NA,TRBV7-2,TRBJ1-3,ASSYLTGFSGNTIY
NA,TRBV30,TRBJ1-2,AWSLRNYGYT
NA,TRBV7-2,TRBJ1-1,ASSLMSF
NA,TRBV7-2,TRBJ2-5,ASSLVSGQETQY